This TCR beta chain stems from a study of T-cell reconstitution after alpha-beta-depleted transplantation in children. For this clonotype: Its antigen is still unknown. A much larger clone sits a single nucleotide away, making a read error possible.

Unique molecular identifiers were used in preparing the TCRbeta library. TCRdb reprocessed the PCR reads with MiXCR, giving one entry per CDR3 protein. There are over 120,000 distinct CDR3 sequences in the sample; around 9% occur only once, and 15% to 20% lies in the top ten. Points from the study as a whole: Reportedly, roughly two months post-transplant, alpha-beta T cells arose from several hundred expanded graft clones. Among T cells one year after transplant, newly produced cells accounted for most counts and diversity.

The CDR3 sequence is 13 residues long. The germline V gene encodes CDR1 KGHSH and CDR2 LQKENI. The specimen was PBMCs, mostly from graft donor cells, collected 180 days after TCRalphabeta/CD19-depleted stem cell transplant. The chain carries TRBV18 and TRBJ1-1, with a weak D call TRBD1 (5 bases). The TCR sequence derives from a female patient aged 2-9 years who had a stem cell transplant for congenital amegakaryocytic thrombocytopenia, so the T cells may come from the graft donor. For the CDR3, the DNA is TGTGTCAGCTCACCTTCCGGGGCTTCTGAAGCTTTCTTT. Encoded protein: CVSSPSGASEAFF.